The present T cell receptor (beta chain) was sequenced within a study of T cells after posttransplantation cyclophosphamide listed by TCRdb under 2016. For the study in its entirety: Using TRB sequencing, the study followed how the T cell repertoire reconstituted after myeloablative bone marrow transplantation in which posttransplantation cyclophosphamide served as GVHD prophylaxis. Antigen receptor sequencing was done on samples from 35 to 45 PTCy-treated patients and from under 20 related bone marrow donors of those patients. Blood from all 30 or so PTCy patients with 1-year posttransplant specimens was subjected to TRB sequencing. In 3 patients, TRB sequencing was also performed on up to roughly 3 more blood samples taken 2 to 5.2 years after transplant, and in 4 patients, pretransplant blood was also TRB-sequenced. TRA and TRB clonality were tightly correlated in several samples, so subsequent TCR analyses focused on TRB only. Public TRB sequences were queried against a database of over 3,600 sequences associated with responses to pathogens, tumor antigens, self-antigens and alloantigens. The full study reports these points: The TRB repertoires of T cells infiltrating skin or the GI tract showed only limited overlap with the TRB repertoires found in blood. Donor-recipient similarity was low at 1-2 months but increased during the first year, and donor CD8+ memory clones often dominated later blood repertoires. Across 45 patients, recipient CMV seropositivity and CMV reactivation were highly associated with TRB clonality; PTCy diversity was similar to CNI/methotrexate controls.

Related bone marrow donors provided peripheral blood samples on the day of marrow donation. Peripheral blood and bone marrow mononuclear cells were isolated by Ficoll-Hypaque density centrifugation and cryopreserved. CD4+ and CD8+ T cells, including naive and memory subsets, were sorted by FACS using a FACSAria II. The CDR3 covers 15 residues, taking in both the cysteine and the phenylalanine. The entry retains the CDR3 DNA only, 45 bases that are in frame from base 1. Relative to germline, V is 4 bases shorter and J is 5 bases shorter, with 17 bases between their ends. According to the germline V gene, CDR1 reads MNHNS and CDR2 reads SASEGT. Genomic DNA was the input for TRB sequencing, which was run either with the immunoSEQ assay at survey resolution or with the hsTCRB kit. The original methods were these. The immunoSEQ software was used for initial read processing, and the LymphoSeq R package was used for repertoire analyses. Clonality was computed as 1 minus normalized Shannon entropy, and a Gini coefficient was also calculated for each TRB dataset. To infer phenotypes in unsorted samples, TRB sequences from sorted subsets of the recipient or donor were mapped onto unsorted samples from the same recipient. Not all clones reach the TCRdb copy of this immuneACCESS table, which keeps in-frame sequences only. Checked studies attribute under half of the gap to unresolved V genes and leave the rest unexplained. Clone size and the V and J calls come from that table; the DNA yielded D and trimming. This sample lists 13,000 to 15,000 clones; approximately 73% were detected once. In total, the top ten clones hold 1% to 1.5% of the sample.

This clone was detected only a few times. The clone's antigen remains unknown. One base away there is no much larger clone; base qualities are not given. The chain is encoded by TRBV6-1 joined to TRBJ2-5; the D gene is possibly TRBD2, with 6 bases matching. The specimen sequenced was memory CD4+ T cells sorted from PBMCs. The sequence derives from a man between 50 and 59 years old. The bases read TGTGCCAGCAGTGCGGGGGACTTCCGACGCGAGACCCAGTACTTC. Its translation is CASSAGDFRRETQYF.